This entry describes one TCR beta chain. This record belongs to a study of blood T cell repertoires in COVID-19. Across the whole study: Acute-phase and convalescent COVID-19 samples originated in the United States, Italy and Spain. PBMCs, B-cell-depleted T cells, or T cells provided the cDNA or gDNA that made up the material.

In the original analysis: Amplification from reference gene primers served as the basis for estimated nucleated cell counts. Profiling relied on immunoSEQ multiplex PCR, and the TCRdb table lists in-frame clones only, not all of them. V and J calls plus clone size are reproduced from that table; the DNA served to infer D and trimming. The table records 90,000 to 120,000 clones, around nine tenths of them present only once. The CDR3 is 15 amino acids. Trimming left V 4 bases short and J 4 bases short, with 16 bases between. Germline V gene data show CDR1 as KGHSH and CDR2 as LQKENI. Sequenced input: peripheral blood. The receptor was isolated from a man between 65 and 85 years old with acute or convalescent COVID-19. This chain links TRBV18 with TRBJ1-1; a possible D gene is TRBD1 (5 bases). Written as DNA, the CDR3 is TGTGCCAGCTCACGGGACCCAGGAGGGGTCACTGAAGCTTTCTTT. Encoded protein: CASSRDPGGVTEAFF.